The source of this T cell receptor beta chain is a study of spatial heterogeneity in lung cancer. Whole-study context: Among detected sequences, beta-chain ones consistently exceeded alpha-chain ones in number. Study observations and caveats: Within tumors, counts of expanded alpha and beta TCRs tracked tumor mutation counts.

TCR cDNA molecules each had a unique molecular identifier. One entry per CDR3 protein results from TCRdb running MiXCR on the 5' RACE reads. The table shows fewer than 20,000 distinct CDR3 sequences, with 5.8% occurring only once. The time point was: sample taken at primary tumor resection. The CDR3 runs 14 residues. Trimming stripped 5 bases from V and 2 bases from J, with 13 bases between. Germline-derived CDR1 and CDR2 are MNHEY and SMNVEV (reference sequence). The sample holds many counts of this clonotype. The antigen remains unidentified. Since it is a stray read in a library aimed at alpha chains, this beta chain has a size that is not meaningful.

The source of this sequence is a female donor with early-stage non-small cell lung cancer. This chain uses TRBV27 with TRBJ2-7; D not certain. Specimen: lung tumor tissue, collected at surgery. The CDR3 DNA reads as TGTGCCAGCAGTGTTCTGCCGGCCACCTACGAGCAGTACTTC. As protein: CASSVLPATYEQYF.